This T cell receptor beta chain was identified during a study of blood T cells in healthy people across ages. Points on this clonotype: Its cognate antigen is unknown.

For the second PCR, which ran for 7 to 11 cycles, a sample-barcoded 5' primer and a J-beta primer mix were used. One entry per CDR3 protein, called by TCRdb with MiXCR from the 5' RACE reads. In the table there are around 1.1 million distinct CDR3 sequences, less than 45% of which are singletons. CDR1 DFQATT and CDR2 SNEGSKA come from the germline V gene (reference sequence). The CDR3 length is 12 residues. The ends lost 3 bases at V and 6 bases at J; junction bases unmatched: 3. Donors were healthy Caucasian individuals from Russia aged roughly 6 to 100. Extraction yielded at least 5 micrograms of total RNA per sample. General study points: Changes seen in expanded clonotypes were possibly confounded by donor CMV status left unknown. More naive CD4+ cells and higher diversity were found in long-lived than in aged donors.

The sample comprised blood. This clonotype was sampled from a man aged 18 to 30 in good health. The chain is built from TRBV20-1 and TRBJ2-3; 7 positions match TRBD1. The CDR3 loop reads CSASVQGDTQYF. The CDR3 coding sequence is TGCAGTGCTAGCGTACAGGGGGATACGCAGTATTTT.